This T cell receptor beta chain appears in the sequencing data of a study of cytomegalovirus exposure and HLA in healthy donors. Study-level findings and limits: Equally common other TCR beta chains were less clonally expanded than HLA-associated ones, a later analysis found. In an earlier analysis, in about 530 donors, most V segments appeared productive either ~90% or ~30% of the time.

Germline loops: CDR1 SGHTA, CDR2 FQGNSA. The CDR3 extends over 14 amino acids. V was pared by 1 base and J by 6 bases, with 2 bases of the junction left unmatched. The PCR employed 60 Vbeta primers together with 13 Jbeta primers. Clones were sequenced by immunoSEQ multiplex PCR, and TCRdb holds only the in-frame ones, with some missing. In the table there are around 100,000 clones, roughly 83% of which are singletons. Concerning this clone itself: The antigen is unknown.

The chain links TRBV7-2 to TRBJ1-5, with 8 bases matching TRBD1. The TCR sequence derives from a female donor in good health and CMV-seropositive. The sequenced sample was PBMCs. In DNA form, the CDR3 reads TGTGCCAGCAGCTTAGGAGGGACAGGTCAGCCCCAGCATTTT. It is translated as CASSLGGTGQPQHF.